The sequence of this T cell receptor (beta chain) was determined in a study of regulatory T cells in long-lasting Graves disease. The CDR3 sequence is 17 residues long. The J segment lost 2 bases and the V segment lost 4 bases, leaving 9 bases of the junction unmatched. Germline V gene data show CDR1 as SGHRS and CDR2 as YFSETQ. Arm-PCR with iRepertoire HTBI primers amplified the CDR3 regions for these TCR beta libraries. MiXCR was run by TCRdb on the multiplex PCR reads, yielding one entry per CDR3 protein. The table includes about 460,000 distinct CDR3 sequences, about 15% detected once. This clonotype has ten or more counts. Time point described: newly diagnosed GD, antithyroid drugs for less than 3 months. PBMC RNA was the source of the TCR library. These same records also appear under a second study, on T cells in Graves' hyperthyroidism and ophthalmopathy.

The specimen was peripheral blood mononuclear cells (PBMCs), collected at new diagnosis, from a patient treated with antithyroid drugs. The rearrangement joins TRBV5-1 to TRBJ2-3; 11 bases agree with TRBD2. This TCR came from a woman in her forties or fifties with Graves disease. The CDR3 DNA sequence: TGCGCCAGCAGCGGAATAGCGGGAGGGCCGGTCACAGATACGCAGTATTTT. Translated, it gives CASSGIAGGPVTDTQYF.